This TCR beta chain appears in the sequencing data of a study of blood T cell repertoires in COVID-19. Germline V lookup: CDR1 LGHNA, CDR2 YSLEER. V trimming: 0 bases; J trimming: 4 bases; junction bases outside the gene matches: 1. The CDR3 covers 15 residues. Sequenced by immunoSEQ multiplex PCR; TCRdb stores in-frame clones only, minus some. This sample has approximately 390,000 clones, with 90% found just once. Only a few counts were recorded for this clone. The J gene is TRBJ2-1, the V gene TRBV4-3; 9 nucleotides agree with TRBD2. The receptor was derived from a man younger than 30 with active or convalescent COVID-19. Specimen: peripheral blood. For the CDR3, the DNA is TGCGCCAGCAGCCAAGAGACTAGCGGATACAATGAGCAGTTCTTC. It encodes CASSQETSGYNEQFF.